The present entry profiles one T cell receptor beta chain with its context. The CDR3 sequence is 15 residues long. CDR1 and CDR2 from the germline V gene are MDHEN and SYDVKM. The ends lost 3 bases at V and 3 bases at J; junction bases unmatched: 6. Per the study methods: Reference gene primer amplification in the assay estimated nucleated cell counts. Here immunoSEQ multiplex PCR was the method, and the copy in TCRdb shows in-frame clones only, minus some. V, J and clone size were drawn from that table, and D and trimming were deduced from the DNA. The sample consists of about 25,000 clones, 88% of them appearing once. The source of the sample is a study of blood T cell repertoires in COVID-19. In the study overall: Material from acute and convalescent COVID-19 was sourced from the United States, Italy and Spain. Sample material is recorded as cDNA or gDNA derived from T cells, B-cell-depleted T cells, or PBMCs.

This receptor was identified in an older man in a cohort sampled during active COVID-19. The sequencing input was peripheral blood. The rearrangement links TRBV28 to TRBJ2-5; TRBD2 matches 8 bases. Written as DNA, the CDR3 is TGTGCCAGCAGTTTCAGTAGCGGGGCGAAAGAGACCCAGTACTTC. Its translation is CASSFSSGAKETQYF.